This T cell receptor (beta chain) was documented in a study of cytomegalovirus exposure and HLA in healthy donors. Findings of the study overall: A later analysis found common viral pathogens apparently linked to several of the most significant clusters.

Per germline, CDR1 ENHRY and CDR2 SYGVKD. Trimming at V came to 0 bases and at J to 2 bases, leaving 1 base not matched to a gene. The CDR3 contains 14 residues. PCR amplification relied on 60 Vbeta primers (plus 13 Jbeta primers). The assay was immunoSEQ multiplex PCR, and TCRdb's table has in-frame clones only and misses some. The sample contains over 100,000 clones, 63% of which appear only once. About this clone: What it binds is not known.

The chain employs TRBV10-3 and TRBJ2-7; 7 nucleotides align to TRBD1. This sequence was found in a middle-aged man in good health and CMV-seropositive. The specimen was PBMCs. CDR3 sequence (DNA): TGTGCCATCAGTGAGTCGGGACAGACCTACGAGCAGTACTTC. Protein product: CAISESGQTYEQYF.